This passage covers 5 T cell receptor beta chains from one sample sequenced in a study of cytomegalovirus exposure and HLA in healthy donors. The PCR had 60 Vbeta and 13 Jbeta primers. Sequencing used immunoSEQ multiplex PCR; TCRdb keeps in-frame clones, though not all of them. The data hold 110,000 to 150,000 clones, with roughly 70% observed a single time. Sequenced material: PBMCs. The receptors here all came from a man aged 55-75 years in good health and CMV-seronegative.

This clone was detected only a few times. In nucleotides, the CDR3 is TGCGCCAGCAGGATGACAGGGGACTCTGGAAACACCATATATTTT. As protein: CASRMTGDSGNTIYF. V usage is TRBV5-1 and J usage is TRBJ1-3, with 8 nucleotides matching TRBD1. V shed 5 bases, J shed 0 bases, and the junction held 4 bases outside the gene matches. CDR3 length: 15 amino acids. The germline gives CDR1 SGHRS, CDR2 YFSETQ.

The chain combines TRBV7-9 with TRBJ2-7, with TRBD2 matching 9 bases. Trimming took 5 bases from V and 0 from J; bases not matched to a gene: 17. Germline V gene sequence: CDR1 SEHNR, CDR2 FQNEAQ (reference sequence). The CDR3 covers 19 residues. The CDR3: CASSPYLAGVGSISYEQYF. The CDR3 DNA reads as TGTGCCAGCAGCCCATATTTAGCGGGAGTCGGTTCCATCTCCTACGAGCAGTACTTC.

V and J are TRBV6-1 and TRBJ1-1, with D maybe TRBD1 (5 bases). The CDR3 sequence is 15 residues long. V lost 4 bases and J 7 bases, leaving 19 bases between the germline ends. Per the germline V gene, CDR1 is MNHNS and CDR2 is SASEGT. The CDR3 loop is CASSVGGLEGVEAFF. CDR3 coding DNA: TGTGCCAGCAGTGTAGGAGGGCTGGAAGGGGTTGAAGCTTTCTTT.

The chain joins TRBV30 to TRBJ1-2; TRBD1 matches at 8 bases. The CDR3 length is 15 residues. V shed 3 bases and J 4 bases; nucleotides not matched to a gene: 10. Germline V gene lookup returns CDR1 GTSNPN and CDR2 SVGIG (reference sequence). The CDR3 bases are TGTGCCTGGAGAGTCCCGGGACAGGCCTTCTATGGCTACACCTTC. Protein: CAWRVPGQAFYGYTF. Variable domain in full (rest from reference TRBV30 and TRBJ1-2): SQTIHQWPATLVQPVGSPLSLECTVEGTSNPNLYWYRQAAGRGLQLLFYSVGIGQISSEVPQNLSASRPQDRQFILSSKKLLLSDSGFYLCAWRVPGQAFYGYTFGSGTRLTVV.

This chain uses TRBV27 with TRBJ2-1, with 12 bases matching TRBD2. Losses at the gene ends were 6 bases for V and 4 bases for J; bases not matched to a gene: 4. CDR3 length equals 15 residues. Germline CDR1 reads MNHEY; CDR2 reads SMNVEV (reference sequence). The CDR3 DNA reads TGTGCCAGCAGCCCCGGGACTAGCGGGTACAATGAGCAGTTCTTC. Residues: CASSPGTSGYNEQFF.